This TCR beta chain came from a study of T cells after yellow fever vaccination. TCR cDNA, made by 5'RACE template switching, carried an added universal primer site and UMIs. TCRdb re-derived calls from the 5' RACE reads in MiXCR, one entry per CDR3 protein. The table has around 500,000 distinct CDR3 sequences, 21% seen once. Study-level points and caveats: CD4 and CD8 compartments shared a small share of clonotypes, likely from convergent recombination. Reappearance after the booster was observed for most primary-vaccination clones (about 97% CD4, over 75% CD8).

The CDR3 has 15 residues. The germline CDR1 and CDR2 sequences are SGHRS and YFSETQ. Trimming shortened V by 0 bases and J by 2 bases, and 11 bases separated the two germline ends. A remark on this clonotype: Its matching antigen is unknown.

This specimen consisted of PBMCs, obtained less than 25 days after the first yellow fever vaccination. The V gene is TRBV5-1, the J gene TRBJ1-2; the D is unclear. This sequence was found in a man aged 18 to 29 who received the YFV17D yellow fever vaccine. The CDR3 region is CASSLVAGENYGYTF. CDR3 coding DNA: TGCGCCAGCAGCTTGGTCGCCGGAGAGAACTATGGCTACACCTTC.